The T cell receptor (beta chain) under discussion was sequenced for a study of blood T cell repertoires in COVID-19. Study background: Collection of acute and convalescent COVID-19 samples took place in the United States, Italy and Spain.

Under the authors' procedure: By means of reference gene primer amplification, nucleated cell counts were estimated. Clones were read by immunoSEQ multiplex PCR, and TCRdb kept only the in-frame ones, dropping some. Clonal size and the V and J genes are those of that table, whereas D and trimming came from the DNA. The sample has over 200,000 clones, approximately 84% seen once. Unmatched junction bases numbered 1, after V lost 2 bases and J lost 6 bases. Germline V gene lookup returns CDR1 MDHEN and CDR2 SYDVKM. The CDR3 is 15 amino acids. Material for sequencing was PBMCs or T cells enriched from blood (not recorded which). This clonotype was sampled from a man in his forties who had recovered from COVID-19. This chain links TRBV28 with TRBJ2-1; 13 nucleotides match TRBD2. In DNA form, the CDR3 reads TGTGCCAGCAGTTTAACTAGCGGGGGGGTCAATGAGCAGTTCTTC. It is translated as CASSLTSGGVNEQFF.